This TCR beta chain was captured in a study of blood T cells in healthy people across ages. The CDR3 consists of 14 residues. Losses at the gene ends were 4 bases for V and 2 bases for J; bases not matched to a gene: 5. Germline V lookup: CDR1 SGHRS, CDR2 YFSETQ. The authors ran a second PCR of roughly 6 to 12 cycles using a sample-barcoded 5' primer and a J-beta primer mix. CDR3-containing paired-end reads numbered at least 2.5 million in each sample. TCRdb re-derived calls from the 5' RACE reads in MiXCR, one entry per CDR3 protein. The sample comprises around 800,000 distinct CDR3 sequences, roughly 24% of which are singletons, and about 3% rests with the top ten. These data are also associated with another study on T cells of mothers and their children. That source notes: Pairs that are related and pairs that are unrelated have TCR recombination output shaped similarly by thymic selection.

The specimen was blood. The sequence was collected from a boy aged 5-17 years in good health. The J gene is TRBJ1-1, the V gene TRBV5-1; 7 bases align to TRBD1. CDR3 sequence (DNA): TGCGCCAGCAGCCCCAGGGGGGCAAACACTGAAGCTTTCTTT. As protein: CASSPRGANTEAFF.